A single sample gave rise to the 10 T cell receptor beta chains below, sequenced in a study of radiation and T cells in renal cell carcinoma. TCRdb's copy holds only in-frame clones and misses some; the assay was immunoSEQ multiplex PCR. The repertoire holds some 20,000 clones, with about 50% as singletons. Treatment defined: 15 Gy SBRT to primary tumor, nephrectomy 4 weeks later. The sample in question was tumor tissue, obtained from a patient whose treatment included radiotherapy and nephrectomy. Receptors originate from a woman between 50 and 59 years old with renal cell carcinoma.

The V and J genes are TRBV7-2 and TRBJ1-4; D not resolved. In germline, CDR1 is SGHTA, CDR2 FQGNSA. This CDR3 is built from 16 residues. Between the trimmed V and J ends, which lost 5 bases and 3 bases, there was a span of 16 bases. In nucleotides, the CDR3 is TGTGCCAGCAGCGTTCAAGGGTCCTGGCCTAATGAAAAACTGTTTTTT. Its translation is CASSVQGSWPNEKLFF.

This clone was found many times. In DNA, the CDR3 is TGTGCCAGCAGCTTAGATGCCAGGCATAGCAATCAGCCCCAGCATTTT. It translates to CASSLDARHSNQPQHF. V is TRBV11-2 and J is TRBJ1-5; D is unresolved. The CDR3 has 16 amino acids. V lost 0 bases, J lost 0 bases, and 9 bases lay in between. Germline values: CDR1 SGHAT, CDR2 FQNNGV.

V gene TRBV6-1 combines with J gene TRBJ1-1; D not certain. Germline loops: CDR1 MNHNS, CDR2 SASEGT. The CDR3 consists of 13 residues. V gave up 1 base and J gave up 5 bases, with 8 bases separating them. CDR3 nucleotide sequence: TGTGCCAGCAGTGAAGAGCGGGGTACTGAAGCTTTCTTT. It yields the protein CASSEERGTEAFF.

This clone was seen only a few times. This chain links TRBV30 with TRBJ1-6, with a weak D call TRBD1 (6 bases). The CDR3 is made up of 13 amino acids. The V end lost 5 bases, the J end lost 9 bases, and 14 bases lay between the germline ends. The germline gives CDR1 GTSNPN, CDR2 SVGIG (reference sequence). CDR3 nucleotide sequence: TGTGCCTGGGGGGGGGACATAGGTTCACCCCTCCACTTT. Protein sequence: CAWGGDIGSPLHF.

CDR3 nucleotide sequence: TGTGCCAGCAGCTTGGCAGGGGGCAGTGACTATGGCTACACCTTC. Residues: CASSLAGGSDYGYTF. V is TRBV7-9 and J is TRBJ1-2, with 8 bases identical to TRBD1. V was pared by 3 bases and J by 3 bases, with 6 bases of the junction left unmatched. The CDR3 spans 15 residues. Germline CDR1 reads SEHNR; CDR2 reads FQNEAQ (reference sequence).

This clone is classed as medium-sized (0.01 to 0.1%). The chain couples TRBV7-9 to TRBJ2-7; D ambiguous. The CDR3 sequence is 13 residues long. Germline assignment: CDR1 SEHNR and CDR2 FQNEAQ (reference sequence). The V end was cut by 2 bases, the J end by 7 bases, with 12 bases between. CDR3 in amino acids: CASSLPLLAEQYF. DNA for the CDR3: TGTGCCAGCAGCTTACCTCTATTAGCTGAGCAGTACTTC.

This clone was recorded many times. The chain joins TRBV20-1 to TRBJ2-1; D call uncertain. This CDR3 has 11 amino acids. Trimming took 4 bases from V and 9 from J, leaving 10 bases between them. Germline V gene data show CDR1 as DFQATT and CDR2 as SNEGSKA (reference sequence). CDR3 amino acids: CSAIWLREQFF. The CDR3 bases are TGCAGTGCTATTTGGCTGCGTGAGCAGTTCTTC.

This sequence joins TRBV6-4 and TRBJ1-5; D is uncertain. The V end lost 3 bases, the J end lost 0 bases, and 12 bases lay between the germline ends. The CDR3 sequence is 16 residues long. Germline values: CDR1 MRHNA, CDR2 SNTAGT. CDR3 sequence reads: CASSEDRANSNQPQHF. In nucleotides, the CDR3 is TGTGCCAGCAGTGAAGATCGAGCAAATAGCAATCAGCCCCAGCATTTT.

V and J are TRBV4-3 and TRBJ2-7; 10 positions match TRBD1. The CDR3 consists of 16 residues. The trim removed 1 base at V and 7 bases at J, leaving 10 bases unmatched. In germline, CDR1 is LGHNA, CDR2 YSLEER. Here the CDR3 reads CASSQGPGTGVEEQYF. CDR3 DNA: TGCGCCAGCAGCCAAGGGCCCGGGACAGGGGTTGAGGAGCAGTACTTC.

This clone has just a few counts. The chain recombines TRBV5-5 with TRBJ2-1; tentative D call: TRBD2 (6 bases). CDR3 length equals 15 residues. CDR1 and CDR2 (germline): SGHKS, YYEKEE (reference sequence). Trimming shortened V by 4 bases and J by 6 bases, and 17 bases separated the two germline ends. DNA for the CDR3: TGTGCCAGCAGCCAAGAGGAGGGTAGAATCAATGAGCAGTTCTTC. Amino acids: CASSQEEGRINEQFF.